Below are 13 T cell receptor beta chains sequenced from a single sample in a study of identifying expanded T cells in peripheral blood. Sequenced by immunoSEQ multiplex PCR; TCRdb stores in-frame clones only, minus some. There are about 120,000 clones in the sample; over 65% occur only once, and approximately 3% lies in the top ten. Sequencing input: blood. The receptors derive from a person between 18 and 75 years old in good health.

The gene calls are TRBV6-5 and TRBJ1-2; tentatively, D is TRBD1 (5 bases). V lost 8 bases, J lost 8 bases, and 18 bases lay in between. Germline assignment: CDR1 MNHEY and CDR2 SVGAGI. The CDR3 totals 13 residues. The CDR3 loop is CASQGWGYEGYTF. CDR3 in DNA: TGTGCCAGCCAGGGTTGGGGCTATGAGGGCTACACCTTC.

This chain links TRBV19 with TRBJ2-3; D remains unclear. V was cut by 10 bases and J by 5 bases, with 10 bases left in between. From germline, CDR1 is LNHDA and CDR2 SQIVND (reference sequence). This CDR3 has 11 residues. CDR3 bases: TGTGCCACCGAGGCTGGAGATACGCAGTATTTT. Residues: CATEAGDTQYF.

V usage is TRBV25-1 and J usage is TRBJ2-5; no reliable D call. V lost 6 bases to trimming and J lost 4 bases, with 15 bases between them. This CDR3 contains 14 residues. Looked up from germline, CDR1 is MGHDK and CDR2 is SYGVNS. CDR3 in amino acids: CASSDLLGRETQYF. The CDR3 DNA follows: TGTGCCAGCAGCGACCTCCTAGGCCGAGAGACCCAGTACTTC.

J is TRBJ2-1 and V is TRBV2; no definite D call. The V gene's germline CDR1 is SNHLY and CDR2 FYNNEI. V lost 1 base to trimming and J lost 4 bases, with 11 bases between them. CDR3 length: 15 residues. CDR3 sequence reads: CASSEGDLIYNEQFF. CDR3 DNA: TGTGCCAGCAGTGAAGGTGACCTGATTTACAATGAGCAGTTCTTC. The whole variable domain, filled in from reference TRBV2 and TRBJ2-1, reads EPEVTQTPSHQVTQMGQEVILRCVPISNHLYFYWYRQILGQKVEFLVSFYNNEISEKSEIFDDQFSVERPDGSNFTLKIRSTKLEDSAMYFCASSEGDLIYNEQFFGPGTRLTVL.

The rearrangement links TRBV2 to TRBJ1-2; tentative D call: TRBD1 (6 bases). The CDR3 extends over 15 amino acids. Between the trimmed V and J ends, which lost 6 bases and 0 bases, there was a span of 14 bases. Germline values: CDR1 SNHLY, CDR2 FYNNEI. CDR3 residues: CASRHEQGPNYGYTF. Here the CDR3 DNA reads TGTGCCAGCAGACACGAACAGGGACCTAACTATGGCTACACCTTC.

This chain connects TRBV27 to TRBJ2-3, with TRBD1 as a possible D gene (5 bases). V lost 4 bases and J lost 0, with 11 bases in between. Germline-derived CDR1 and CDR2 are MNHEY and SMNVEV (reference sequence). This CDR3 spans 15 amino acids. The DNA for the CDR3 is TGTGCCAGCAGTTCCGACAGACCTAGCACAGATACGCAGTATTTT. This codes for CASSSDRPSTDTQYF.

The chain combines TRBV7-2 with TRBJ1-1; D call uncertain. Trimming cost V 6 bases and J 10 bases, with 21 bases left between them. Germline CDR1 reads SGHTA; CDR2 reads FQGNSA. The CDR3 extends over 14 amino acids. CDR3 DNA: TGTGCCAGCAGTTTGGGAAGTTACGTTAACGGAGCTTTCTTT. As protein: CASSLGSYVNGAFF.

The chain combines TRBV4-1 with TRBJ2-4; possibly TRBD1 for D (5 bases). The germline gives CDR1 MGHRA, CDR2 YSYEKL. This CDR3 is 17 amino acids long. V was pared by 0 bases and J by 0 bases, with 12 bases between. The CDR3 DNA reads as TGCGCCAGCAGCCAAGATATCCCAGGGTTAGCCAAAAACATTCAGTACTTC. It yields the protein CASSQDIPGLAKNIQYF.

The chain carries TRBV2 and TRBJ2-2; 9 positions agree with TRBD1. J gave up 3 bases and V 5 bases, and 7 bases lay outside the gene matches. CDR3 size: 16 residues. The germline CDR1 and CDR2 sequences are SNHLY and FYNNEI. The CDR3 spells CASSHRDRVDTGELFF. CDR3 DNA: TGTGCCAGCAGTCACCGGGACAGGGTCGACACCGGGGAGCTGTTTTTT.

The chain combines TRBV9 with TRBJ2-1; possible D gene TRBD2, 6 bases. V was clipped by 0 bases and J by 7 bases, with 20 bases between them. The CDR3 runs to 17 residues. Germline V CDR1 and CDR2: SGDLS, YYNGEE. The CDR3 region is CASSVALPGTSMNEQFF. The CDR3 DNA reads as TGTGCCAGCAGCGTAGCCTTGCCCGGGACTTCAATGAATGAGCAGTTCTTC.

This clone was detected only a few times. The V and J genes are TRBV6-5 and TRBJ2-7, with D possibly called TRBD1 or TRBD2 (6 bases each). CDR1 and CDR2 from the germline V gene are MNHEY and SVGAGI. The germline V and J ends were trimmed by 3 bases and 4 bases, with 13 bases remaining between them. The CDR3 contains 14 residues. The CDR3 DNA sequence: TGTGCCAGCAGTTATCAGAGGGGGAGGTACGAGCAGTACTTC. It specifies CASSYQRGRYEQYF.

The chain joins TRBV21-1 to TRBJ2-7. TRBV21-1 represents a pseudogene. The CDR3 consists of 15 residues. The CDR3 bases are TGTGCCAGCAGCCCAGGAGGGGGACTCTCCTACGAGCAGTACTTC. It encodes CASSPGGGLSYEQYF.

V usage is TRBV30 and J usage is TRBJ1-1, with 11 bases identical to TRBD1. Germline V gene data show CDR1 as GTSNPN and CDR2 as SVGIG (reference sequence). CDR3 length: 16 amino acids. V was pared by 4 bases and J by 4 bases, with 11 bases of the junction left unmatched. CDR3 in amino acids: CAWTLRDRGRSTEAFF. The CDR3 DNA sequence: TGTGCCTGGACCTTACGGGACAGGGGGAGAAGCACTGAAGCTTTCTTT.